Each of the 16 T cell receptor beta chains below was sequenced from the same sample in a study of blood T cells in healthy people across ages. Sample-barcoded 5' priming and a J-beta primer mix drove a second PCR of roughly 6 to 12 cycles. A single record per CDR3 protein comes from TCRdb applying MiXCR to the 5' RACE reads. The table includes 1.5 million or so distinct CDR3 sequences, about 40% detected once. Sequencing was done on a sample of blood. The receptors were sampled from a woman aged 18-30 years in good health.

Comments on this clonotype: The junction does not match germline at one end; this may be a read error. The chain couples TRBV13 to TRBJ2-7; TRBD2 aligns across 9 bases. The CDR3 has 16 amino acids. Germline CDR1 is PRHDT and CDR2 is FYEKMQ (reference sequence). In DNA, the CDR3 is TGTGCCTGCAGCTTAGATGGCGGGAGGGCCTACAATGAGCAGTACTTC. As protein: CACSLDGGRAYNEQYF.

The sample holds one count of this clonotype. This chain joins TRBV7-8 and TRBJ2-6; D is possibly TRBD1 (6 bases). This CDR3 comprises 18 residues. CDR1 and CDR2 from the germline V gene are SGHVS and FQNEAQ. V lost 2 bases to trimming and J lost 2 bases, with 16 bases between them. The CDR3 region is CASSLWAGELPGANVLTF. The CDR3 DNA reads TGTGCCAGCAGCTTATGGGCAGGGGAACTCCCTGGGGCCAACGTCCTGACTTTC.

This sequence joins TRBV10-3 and TRBJ2-7; 7 bases line up with TRBD1. Trimming took 5 bases from V and 3 from J; bases not matched to a gene: 7. This CDR3 has 14 amino acids. Germline values: CDR1 ENHRY, CDR2 SYGVKD. DNA of the CDR3: TGTGCCATCAGTAGGACGGGACAGAACTACGAGCAGTACTTC. It encodes CAISRTGQNYEQYF.

The CDR3 reads CSVKGLLQETQYF. For the CDR3, the DNA is TGCAGCGTTAAGGGACTACTCCAAGAGACCCAGTACTTC. The J gene is TRBJ2-5, the V gene TRBV29-1, with 7 bases matching TRBD2. Germline CDR1 and CDR2: SQVTM and ANQGSEA. V was pared by 5 bases and J by 1 base, with 4 bases of the junction left unmatched. CDR3 length: 13 amino acids.

This clonotype is a singleton in its sample. Germline is not matched at one junction end, which may reflect a read error. The chain recombines TRBV5-1 with TRBJ2-4; 7 bases map to TRBD2. The tail of the sequence fits TRBJ2-5 better, so the J call may be wrong. CDR1 is SGHRS and CDR2 is YFSETQ in the germline V gene. The CDR3 sequence is 16 residues long. CDR3 sequence: CASSLVASGTQGTQYF. In nucleotides, the CDR3 is TGCGCCAGCAGCTTGGTGGCTAGCGGAACGCAAGGGACCCAGTACTTC.

This sequence joins TRBV6-1 and TRBJ2-6; 11 bases agree with TRBD1. Germline V gene lookup returns CDR1 MNHNS and CDR2 SASEGT. V shed 4 bases, J shed 0 bases, and the junction held 8 bases outside the gene matches. This CDR3 comprises 19 residues. DNA of the CDR3: TGTGCCAGCAGTGGCAGGACAGGGGGCTACGACTCTGGGGCCAACGTCCTGACTTTC. It translates to CASSGRTGGYDSGANVLTF.

The chain links TRBV12-3 or TRBV12-4 to TRBJ2-7; 12 bases line up with TRBD2. V trimming: 11 bases; J trimming: 4 bases; junction bases outside the gene matches: 6. CDR3 length: 13 residues. Here the CDR3 DNA reads TGTGCCTCCCTGACTAGCGGGGGTTACGAGCAGTACTTC. Encoded protein: CASLTSGGYEQYF.

In this sample, this clonotype turned up a few times. The chain uses TRBV20-1 and TRBJ2-3; 11 nucleotides align to TRBD1. This CDR3 comprises 14 residues. V shed 5 bases, J shed 3 bases, and the junction held 4 bases outside the gene matches. The germline CDR1 and CDR2 sequences are DFQATT and SNEGSKA (reference sequence). In DNA, the CDR3 is TGCAGTGCTCCCGGGACAGGGGGTACAGATACGCAGTATTTT. Its translation is CSAPGTGGTDTQYF.

The V call is TRBV11-2, the J call TRBJ2-7; the D call may be TRBD1 or TRBD2 (5 bases each). The CDR3 totals 15 residues. CDR1 and CDR2 (germline): SGHAT, FQNNGV. Trimming stripped 0 bases from V and 7 bases from J, with 16 bases between. The CDR3 DNA sequence: TGTGCCAGCAGCTTAGAATGGGGGAACGGCATTGAGCAGTACTTC. Amino acid sequence: CASSLEWGNGIEQYF.

The sample holds a few counts of this clonotype. The J gene is TRBJ2-1, the V gene TRBV7-9, with 13 bases identical to TRBD2. Germline-derived CDR1 and CDR2 are SEHNR and FQNEAQ (reference sequence). CDR3 length equals 18 residues. V dropped 4 bases and J dropped 0; count of bases not matched to a gene: 6. The CDR3 sequence: CASSSGLAGAFSYNEQFF. The CDR3 DNA is TGTGCCAGCAGCTCCGGACTAGCGGGGGCCTTCTCCTACAATGAGCAGTTCTTC.

The chain is built from TRBV6-1 and TRBJ1-2, with D possibly TRBD1 on 5 matching bases. The ends were cut back, 7 bases at V and 4 bases at J, with 22 bases in the middle. CDR3 length equals 16 residues. In germline, CDR1 is MNHNS, CDR2 SASEGT. CDR3 sequence reads: CASISTARETLYGYTF. In DNA, the CDR3 is TGTGCCAGCATATCGACAGCGAGGGAAACCCTCTATGGCTACACCTTC.

This clonotype was counted at least ten times. The rearrangement uses TRBV6-2 or TRBV6-3 and TRBJ1-1; D gene uncertain. Trimming left V 5 bases short and J 1 base short, with 11 bases between. The germline V gene has CDR1 MNHEY and CDR2 SVGEGT. CDR3 length equals 14 residues. CDR3 sequence (DNA): TGTGCCAGCAGTGACGGGCGGACGAACACTGAAGCTTTCTTT. Translating it yields CASSDGRTNTEAFF.

This clonotype appeared once. The chain links TRBV5-5 to TRBJ2-5; 11 bases are a match to TRBD2. The CDR3 consists of 16 residues. After removal of 4 bases from V and 4 bases from J, the junction contained 9 bases not matched to a gene. The germline V gene encodes CDR1 SGHKS and CDR2 YYEKEE (reference sequence). CDR3 sequence (DNA): TGTGCCAGCAGCCGAAGCCCCGGGACTAGCGGAGAGACCCAGTACTTC. This translates into CASSRSPGTSGETQYF. The full variable domain, completed using reference TRBV5-5 and TRBJ2-5, is DAGVTQSPTHLIKTRGQQVTLRCSPISGHKSVSWYQQVLGQGPQFIFQYYEKEERGRGNFPDRFSARQFPNYSSELNVNALLLGDSALYLCASSRSPGTSGETQYFGPGTRLLVL.

The chain recombines TRBV25-1 with TRBJ2-7, with D unclear. V was shortened by 0 bases and J by 7 bases, with 16 bases between the two germline ends. Germline V gene data show CDR1 as MGHDK and CDR2 as SYGVNS. The CDR3 runs 15 residues. The CDR3 region is CASSEYQSRLGEQYF. The CDR3 DNA is TGTGCCAGCAGTGAATATCAGTCCCGGCTAGGGGAGCAGTACTTC.

Of note for this clonotype: An end of the junction does not agree with germline; a read error may underlie this. The rearrangement links TRBV7-9 to TRBJ2-4; D might be TRBD2 (6 bases). CDR1 is SEHNR and CDR2 is FQNEAQ in the germline V gene (reference sequence). The CDR3 is made up of 14 amino acids. The CDR3 here is CASSLERRDGIQYF. For the CDR3, the DNA is TGTGCCAGCAGTTTAGAAAGGCGGGATGGCATTCAGTACTTC.

The V call is TRBV30, the J call TRBJ1-5; the match to TRBD1 covers 9 bases. From germline, CDR1 is GTSNPN and CDR2 SVGIG (reference sequence). J was trimmed by 3 bases and V by 3 bases; bases with no gene match: 6. This CDR3 has 15 residues. CDR3 nucleotide sequence: TGTGCCTGGAGGGACAGGGGCGCTCTCAATCAGCCCCAGCATTTT. Its protein is CAWRDRGALNQPQHF. The variable domain in full, with the rest retrieved from reference TRBV30 and TRBJ1-5, is SQTIHQWPATLVQPVGSPLSLECTVEGTSNPNLYWYRQAAGRGLQLLFYSVGIGQISSEVPQNLSASRPQDRQFILSSKKLLLSDSGFYLCAWRDRGALNQPQHFGDGTRLSIL.